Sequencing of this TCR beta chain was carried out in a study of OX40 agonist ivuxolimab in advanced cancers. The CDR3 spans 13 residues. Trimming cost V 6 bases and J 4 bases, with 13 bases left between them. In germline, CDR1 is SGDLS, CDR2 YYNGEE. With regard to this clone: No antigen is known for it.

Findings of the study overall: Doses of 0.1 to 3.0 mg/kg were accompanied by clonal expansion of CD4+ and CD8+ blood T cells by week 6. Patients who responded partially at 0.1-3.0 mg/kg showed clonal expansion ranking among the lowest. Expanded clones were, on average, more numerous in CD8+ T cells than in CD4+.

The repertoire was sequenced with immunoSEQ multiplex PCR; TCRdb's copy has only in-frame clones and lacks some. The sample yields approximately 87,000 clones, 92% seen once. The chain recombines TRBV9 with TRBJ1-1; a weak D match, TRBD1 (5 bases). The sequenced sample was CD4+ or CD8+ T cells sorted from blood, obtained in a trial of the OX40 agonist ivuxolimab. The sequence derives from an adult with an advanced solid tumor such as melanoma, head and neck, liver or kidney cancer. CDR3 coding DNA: TGTGCCAGCAATTTGGCTGGGGGCACTGAAGCTTTCTTT. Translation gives CASNLAGGTEAFF.